This T cell receptor beta chain derives from a study of T cell responses to AZD1222 COVID-19 vaccine. Clones were sequenced by immunoSEQ multiplex PCR, and TCRdb holds only the in-frame ones, with some missing. Here the sample spans approximately 160,000 clones, more than 85% being singletons. Broader study findings: Repertoire sampling occurred only after the peak T cell response. Donors skewed white British and female; clonal diversity was possibly underestimated. Reports indicate that nearly half of spike-specific TCRs are directed at unmutated variant regions.

There are 14 residues in the CDR3. Germline CDR1 and CDR2: GTSNPN and SVGIG (reference sequence). Trimming took 4 bases from V and 2 from J, leaving 11 bases between them. Remarks on this clone: The antigen is undetermined.

This clonotype was sampled from an adult in good health. The specimen was peripheral blood, collected on day 0 of AZD1222 vaccination. V gene TRBV30 combines with J gene TRBJ2-2; TRBD1 is a possible D gene (6 bases). CDR3 residues: CAWKDRPNTGELFF. The DNA of the CDR3 is TGTGCCTGGAAAGACAGGCCCAACACCGGGGAGCTGTTTTTT.